The 31 T cell receptor beta chains listed next were all sequenced from one sample in a study of cytomegalovirus exposure and HLA in healthy donors. Primers included in the PCR were 60 Vbeta and 13 Jbeta primers. Method: immunoSEQ multiplex PCR; TCRdb's copy keeps in-frame clones and lacks some. The table has about 160,000 clones, about 80% seen once. Sample: PBMCs. The receptors here all came from a man aged 25 to 45 in good health and CMV-seronegative.

This clone appeared a few times. The chain uses TRBV28 and TRBJ1-2; 10 bases agree with TRBD1. Germline lookup yields CDR1 MDHEN and CDR2 SYDVKM. The length of the CDR3 is 16 residues. The V segment lost 5 bases and the J segment 3 bases; nucleotides outside the gene matches: 9. In nucleotides, the CDR3 is TGTGCCAGCAGTGAACGACAGGGGGCGCGGGACTATGGCTACACCTTC. It translates to CASSERQGARDYGYTF.

The rearrangement joins TRBV30 to TRBJ2-3, with D maybe TRBD1 (6 bases). The CDR3 totals 14 residues. Germline V gene data show CDR1 as GTSNPN and CDR2 as SVGIG (reference sequence). Trimming pared 4 bases from V and 2 bases from J, leaving 13 bases between. This CDR3 reads CAWNRVPDTDTQYF. CDR3 sequence (DNA): TGTGCCTGGAACAGGGTCCCGGACACAGATACGCAGTATTTT. Drawing the rest from reference TRBV30 and TRBJ2-3, the complete variable domain is SQTIHQWPATLVQPVGSPLSLECTVEGTSNPNLYWYRQAAGRGLQLLFYSVGIGQISSEVPQNLSASRPQDRQFILSSKKLLLSDSGFYLCAWNRVPDTDTQYFGPGTRLTVL.

This chain joins TRBV9 and TRBJ2-7, with D perhaps TRBD2 (6 bases). V lost 4 bases to trimming and J lost 6 bases, with 11 bases between them. The germline gives CDR1 SGDLS, CDR2 YYNGEE. The CDR3 runs 12 residues. The CDR3 region is CASSPGGREQYF. Written as DNA, the CDR3 is TGTGCCAGCAGCCCAGGAGGGCGCGAGCAGTACTTC.

The chain is built from TRBV28 and TRBJ2-7, with TRBD1 matching over 10 bases. The CDR3 is made up of 14 amino acids. Germline V lookup: CDR1 MDHEN, CDR2 SYDVKM. V was clipped by 10 bases and J by 3 bases; unmatched bases: 9. DNA for the CDR3: TGTGCCACCCTGGCAGGGACAGGGGTCTACGAGCAGTACTTC. It is translated as CATLAGTGVYEQYF.

The chain carries TRBV15 and TRBJ1-2; D is unresolved. Germline V CDR1 and CDR2: LNHNV, YYDKDF (reference sequence). V was trimmed by 3 bases and J by 4 bases, leaving 9 bases between them. This CDR3 has 13 residues. The CDR3 DNA follows: TGTGCCACCAGCAGTGGCGGAGGCTATGGCTACACCTTC. Translated: CATSSGGGYGYTF. Looking up the rest from reference TRBV15 and TRBJ1-2 gives the full variable domain: DAMVIQNPRYQVTQFGKPVTLSCSQTLNHNVMYWYQQKSSQAPKLLFHYYDKDFNNEADTPDNFQSRRPNTSFCFLDIRSPGLGDTAMYLCATSSGGGYGYTFGSGTRLTVV.

The rearrangement links TRBV6-1 to TRBJ2-7; weak D call: TRBD2 (7 bases). V was trimmed by 2 bases and J by 7 bases, leaving 18 bases between them. The CDR3 is made up of 15 amino acids. Germline loops: CDR1 MNHNS, CDR2 SASEGT. CDR3 bases: TGTGCCAGCAGTGAATTGGGGGGGACATCTGGTGAGCAGTACTTC. Encoded protein: CASSELGGTSGEQYF.

The J gene is TRBJ1-1, the V gene TRBV4-3; D unclear. CDR1 is LGHNA and CDR2 is YSLEER in the germline V gene. The germline V and J ends were trimmed by 0 bases and 2 bases, with 4 bases remaining between them. This CDR3 is built from 13 residues. The DNA of the CDR3 is TGCGCCAGCAGCCAAGATTTAAACACTGAAGCTTTCTTT. Its translation: CASSQDLNTEAFF.

The V gene is TRBV6-5, the J gene TRBJ2-5; 10 nucleotides agree with TRBD1. The CDR3 sequence is 15 residues long. Germline V gene lookup returns CDR1 MNHEY and CDR2 SVGAGI. Losses at the gene ends were 4 bases for V and 4 bases for J; bases not matched to a gene: 6. CDR3 in amino acids: CASSSTRDRGETQYF. The CDR3 region has the DNA TGTGCCAGCAGTTCGACCCGGGACAGGGGAGAGACCCAGTACTTC.

This clone was found a few times. J is TRBJ2-7 and V is TRBV29-1; TRBD1 matches at 8 bases. V gave up 4 bases and J gave up 4 bases; unmatched junction bases: 3. The CDR3 length is 12 residues. Germline V gene sequence: CDR1 SQVTM, CDR2 ANQGSEA. The CDR3 loop reads CSVADRAYEQYF. The DNA of the CDR3 is TGCAGCGTTGCGGACAGGGCTTACGAGCAGTACTTC.

This clone was recorded a few times. The genes are TRBV9 and TRBJ2-3; D unresolved. Deletions cut 0 bases from V and 2 bases from J, with 7 bases between. Germline CDR1 and CDR2: SGDLS and YYNGEE. The CDR3 is 14 amino acids. In nucleotides, the CDR3 is TGTGCCAGCAGCGTAGTGACTCTCACAGATACGCAGTATTTT. Its translation: CASSVVTLTDTQYF.

The V call is TRBV19, the J call TRBJ2-7, with a weak D call TRBD1 (6 bases). This CDR3 is 14 amino acids long. Per germline, CDR1 LNHDA and CDR2 SQIVND (reference sequence). Trimming took off 4 bases at V and 2 bases at J, with 12 bases between the two ends. The CDR3 here is CASSTVWGPYEQYF. The DNA of the CDR3 is TGTGCCAGTAGTACCGTGTGGGGGCCCTACGAGCAGTACTTC.

V gene TRBV4-2 combines with J gene TRBJ2-7; TRBD2 matches 7 bases. Germline V gene sequence: CDR1 LGHNA, CDR2 YNFKEQ. The CDR3 has 15 amino acids. Trimming took 1 base from V and 1 from J; bases not matched to a gene: 4. CDR3 loop: CASSQGERESYEQYF. In DNA form, the CDR3 reads TGTGCCAGCAGCCAAGGGGAGCGGGAATCCTACGAGCAGTACTTC.

The chain uses TRBV15 and TRBJ2-7, with D possibly being TRBD2 (5 bases). Germline CDR1 reads LNHNV; CDR2 reads YYDKDF (reference sequence). This CDR3 has 15 amino acids. Trimming left V 0 bases short and J 2 bases short, with 11 bases between. The CDR3 region has the DNA TGTGCCACCAGCAGAGATCCCGGGGAAACCTACGAGCAGTACTTC. It codes for CATSRDPGETYEQYF.

This chain joins TRBV19 and TRBJ2-3, with 12 positions matching TRBD2. The CDR3 contains 17 residues. The V segment lost 5 bases and the J segment 4 bases; nucleotides outside the gene matches: 10. CDR1 and CDR2 (germline): LNHDA, SQIVND (reference sequence). The DNA of the CDR3 is TGTGCCAGTAGTCGAAGACTAGCGGGAGCACTATCAGATACGCAGTATTTT. As protein: CASSRRLAGALSDTQYF.

V usage is TRBV7-9 and J usage is TRBJ2-5, with 7 bases lining up with TRBD1. CDR1 and CDR2 (germline): SEHNR, FQNEAQ (reference sequence). The CDR3 runs to 15 residues. The J segment lost 1 base and the V segment lost 5 bases, leaving 7 bases of the junction unmatched. This chain's CDR3 is CASSVQTGPQETQYF. The CDR3, as DNA: TGTGCCAGCAGCGTACAGACAGGGCCCCAAGAGACCCAGTACTTC. Full variable domain (outside the CDR3, taken from reference TRBV7-9 and TRBJ2-5): DTGVSQNPRHKITKRGQNVTFRCDPISEHNRLYWYRQTLGQGPEFLTYFQNEAQLEKSRLLSDRFSAERPKGSFSTLEIQRTEQGDSAMYLCASSVQTGPQETQYFGPGTRLLVL.

This clone was picked up one time. The genes are TRBV7-7 and TRBJ1-1; D unclear. V dropped 3 bases and J dropped 0 bases, with 5 bases sitting between them. The germline V gene encodes CDR1 SSHAT and CDR2 FNYEAQ (reference sequence). The CDR3 sequence is 13 residues long. The CDR3 spells CASSLTVNTEAFF. As DNA, the CDR3 is TGTGCCAGCAGCTTGACTGTGAACACTGAAGCTTTCTTT.

V usage is TRBV5-1 and J usage is TRBJ1-1; D is uncertain. CDR1 and CDR2 (germline): SGHRS, YFSETQ. V was pared by 3 bases and J by 1 base, with 13 bases between. This CDR3 comprises 15 residues. In nucleotides, the CDR3 is TGCGCCAGCAGCTCGTTAAACAGCGGGAACACTGAAGCTTTCTTT. Residues: CASSSLNSGNTEAFF.

Here the CDR3 reads CASSLRREVETQYF. The CDR3 nucleotides read TGTGCCAGCAGTTTAAGGCGGGAAGTGGAGACCCAGTACTTC. J is TRBJ2-5 and V is TRBV28, with D maybe TRBD2 (6 bases). Germline values: CDR1 MDHEN, CDR2 SYDVKM. The CDR3 runs 14 residues. V was shortened by 2 bases and J by 5 bases, with 12 bases between the two germline ends. Full variable domain (outside the CDR3, taken from reference TRBV28 and TRBJ2-5): DVKVTQSSRYLVKRTGEKVFLECVQDMDHENMFWYRQDPGLGLRLIYFSYDVKMKEKGDIPEGYSVSREKKERFSLILESASTNQTSMYLCASSLRREVETQYFGPGTRLLVL.

V and J are TRBV5-6 and TRBJ1-3; D is uncertain. The CDR3 loop spans 15 amino acids. Trimming shortened V by 4 bases and J by 0 bases, and 11 bases separated the two germline ends. Germline V gene data show CDR1 as SGHDT and CDR2 as YYEEEE. CDR3 DNA sequence: TGTGCCAGCAGCCGGACGGACTTCTCTGGAAACACCATATATTTT. This codes for CASSRTDFSGNTIYF.

The chain recombines TRBV11-2 with TRBJ1-4; D remains unclear. The CDR3 totals 12 residues. Germline CDR1 reads SGHAT; CDR2 reads FQNNGV. V shed 5 bases and J shed 6 bases, with 7 bases lying between them. For the CDR3, the DNA is TGTGCCAGCAGCGGGGAGGATGAAAAACTGTTTTTT. This gives the protein CASSGEDEKLFF.

The chain couples TRBV5-4 to TRBJ1-5; tentatively, D is TRBD1 (5 bases). The CDR3 totals 14 residues. Trimming stripped 4 bases from V and 5 bases from J, with 13 bases between. Germline CDR1 SGHNT, CDR2 YYREEE (reference sequence). The CDR3 spells CASSPGAGDQPQHF. The CDR3 nucleotides read TGTGCCAGCAGCCCGGGCGCGGGGGATCAGCCCCAGCATTTT. Looking up the rest from reference TRBV5-4 and TRBJ1-5 gives the full variable domain: ETGVTQSPTHLIKTRGQQVTLRCSSQSGHNTVSWYQQALGQGPQFIFQYYREEENGRGNFPPRFSGLQFPNYSSELNVNALELDDSALYLCASSPGAGDQPQHFGDGTRLSIL.

The rearrangement joins TRBV7-8 to TRBJ1-1, with 7 bases matching TRBD1. Trimming cost V 3 bases and J 0 bases; bases outside gene matches: 7. The CDR3 totals 16 residues. CDR1 is SGHVS, CDR2 FQNEAQ, per germline. CDR3 DNA: TGTGCCAGCAGCTTGGCGGGGACAGTTATGAACACTGAAGCTTTCTTT. It specifies CASSLAGTVMNTEAFF.

This clone is a singleton in its sample. The chain carries TRBV7-3 and TRBJ1-3; D perhaps matches TRBD1 (6 bases). Germline-derived CDR1 and CDR2 are SGHTA and FQGTGA. The CDR3 covers 16 residues. Between the trimmed V and J ends, which lost 5 bases and 1 base, there was a span of 15 bases. The CDR3: CASSNLQGPSGNTIYF. CDR3 coding DNA: TGTGCCAGCAGCAACTTACAGGGTCCTTCTGGAAACACCATATATTTT.

This chain joins TRBV28 and TRBJ1-6, with a weak D call TRBD1 (5 bases). The CDR3 is 11 amino acids. The V end was cut by 5 bases, the J end by 14 bases, with 10 bases between. Germline V gene sequence: CDR1 MDHEN, CDR2 SYDVKM. In DNA form, the CDR3 reads TGTGCCAGCAGTCCATCGGGGGCCCTCCACTTT. This encodes CASSPSGALHF.

The chain combines TRBV15 with TRBJ1-2, with 9 bases fitting TRBD1. From germline, CDR1 is LNHNV and CDR2 YYDKDF (reference sequence). Trimming took 5 bases from V and 5 from J; bases not matched to a gene: 6. CDR3 length: 14 residues. This CDR3 is CATSRNGQGYGYTF. For the CDR3, the DNA is TGTGCCACCAGCCGAAATGGACAGGGGTATGGCTACACCTTC.

This clone was seen only once. The CDR3 protein is CASSSWDSNYGYTF. CDR3 nucleotides: TGTGCCAGCAGCTCCTGGGACAGCAACTATGGCTACACCTTC. The chain joins TRBV5-4 to TRBJ1-2; 7 bases fit TRBD1. The CDR3 runs 14 residues. Looked up from germline, CDR1 is SGHNT and CDR2 is YYREEE (reference sequence). V dropped 3 bases and J dropped 2; count of bases not matched to a gene: 4.

The V call is TRBV4-2, the J call TRBJ2-1; 7 bases agree with TRBD1. V shed 4 bases and J 7 bases; nucleotides not matched to a gene: 13. CDR1 is LGHNA, CDR2 YNFKEQ, per germline. The CDR3 runs 16 residues. The CDR3 loop reads CASSLLATGDWNEQFF. The CDR3 region has the DNA TGTGCCAGCAGCCTCTTGGCCACAGGGGATTGGAATGAGCAGTTCTTC.

The chain combines TRBV7-7 with TRBJ2-1; tentative D call: TRBD2 (6 bases). Looked up from germline, CDR1 is SSHAT and CDR2 is FNYEAQ (reference sequence). The CDR3 runs to 14 residues. V lost 3 bases, J lost 4 bases, and 10 bases lay in between. CDR3 sequence reads: CASSLGGEYNEQFF. In DNA form, the CDR3 reads TGTGCCAGCAGCTTGGGGGGAGAGTACAATGAGCAGTTCTTC.

This clone was seen a few times. The rearrangement links TRBV4-3 to TRBJ1-2, with 7 bases identical to TRBD1. The CDR3 is made up of 15 amino acids. Germline trimming cut 0 bases from V and 12 bases from J; bases unmatched to any gene: 13. Germline CDR1 LGHNA, CDR2 YSLEER. As DNA, the CDR3 is TGCGCCAGCAGCCAAGATGAAGGGGGCAGTTCTCCGCACACCTTC. The encoded protein is CASSQDEGGSSPHTF.

The chain links TRBV28 to TRBJ1-5; 7 positions match TRBD1. This CDR3 comprises 15 residues. The J segment lost 3 bases and the V segment lost 6 bases, leaving 8 bases of the junction unmatched. CDR1 is MDHEN, CDR2 SYDVKM, per germline. DNA of the CDR3: TGTGCCAGCAGAGACAGGGACGGATTCAATCAGCCCCAGCATTTT. It is translated as CASRDRDGFNQPQHF.

The V call is TRBV7-9, the J call TRBJ1-1, with a weak D call TRBD1 (6 bases). The CDR3 has 12 residues. V lost 5 bases and J lost 9, with 13 bases in between. CDR1 and CDR2 from the germline V gene are SEHNR and FQNEAQ (reference sequence). CDR3 residues: CASSPGGGQAFF. The CDR3 DNA reads TGTGCCAGCAGCCCTGGGGGGGGGCAAGCTTTCTTT.